This T cell receptor beta chain was retrieved from a study of response to subunit inactivated influenza vaccine. With regard to this clonotype: The antigen remains undetermined.

One entry per CDR3 protein, called by TCRdb with MiXCR from the RT-PCR reads. The repertoire holds about 650,000 distinct CDR3 sequences, with less than 20% as singletons. Germline V lookup: CDR1 SGHVS, CDR2 FNYEAQ. Trimming shortened V by 5 bases and J by 4 bases, and 13 bases separated the two germline ends. There are 14 residues in the CDR3. General observations from the study: Few new T cells, the authors suggested, are recruited by each seasonal influenza vaccination.

V usage is TRBV7-6 and J usage is TRBJ2-3; D might be TRBD1 (6 bases). The sequences come from PBMCs from blood, collected about 11 days after vaccination. This sequence originates from a man over 45 who received an inactivated influenza vaccine. The CDR3 nucleotides are TGTGCCAGCAGCCCGCCCGGACAGCCAGATACGCAGTATTTT. The encoded protein is CASSPPGQPDTQYF.